The 26 T cell receptor beta chains given below trace back to one sample, sequenced in a study of a mutant IDH1 vaccine in newly diagnosed glioma. Only in-frame clones appear in the TCRdb table, and some are missing; sequencing was by immunoSEQ multiplex PCR. Among 39,000 or so clones listed, 78% were seen once. Time point reported: week 5, during vaccination. Each dose delivered 300 ug of mutant IDH1 20-mer peptide subcutaneously with imiquimod. What these receptors recognize is not known. This specimen was PBMCs, taken from a glioma patient whose treatment included an IDH1 peptide vaccine. These receptors were obtained from a man aged 35 to 55 with glioma.

The J gene is TRBJ1-2, the V gene TRBV30; possibly TRBD1 for D (5 bases). The CDR3 spans 12 residues. V gave up 4 bases and J gave up 6 bases, with 12 bases separating them. The germline gives CDR1 GTSNPN, CDR2 SVGIG (reference sequence). DNA of the CDR3: TGTGCCTGGACAGGGTTCCGTAATGGCTACACCTTC. It encodes CAWTGFRNGYTF.

The J gene is TRBJ2-7, the V gene TRBV2, with 12 bases identical to TRBD2. The CDR3 length is 14 residues. CDR1 and CDR2 from the germline V gene are SNHLY and FYNNEI. The J segment lost 3 bases and the V segment lost 6 bases, leaving 3 bases of the junction unmatched. CDR3 loop: CASRRLAGDYEQYF. In DNA, the CDR3 is TGTGCCAGCAGAAGACTAGCGGGGGACTACGAGCAGTACTTC.

The V call is TRBV2, the J call TRBJ2-7; possibly TRBD1 for D (6 bases). V lost 9 bases to trimming and J lost 1 base, with 7 bases between them. The CDR3 is made up of 11 amino acids. In germline, CDR1 is SNHLY, CDR2 FYNNEI. The CDR3 bases are TGTGCCAGAGGACAGTCCTACGAGCAGTACTTC. Its translation is CARGQSYEQYF. Looking up the rest from reference TRBV2 and TRBJ2-7 gives the full variable domain: EPEVTQTPSHQVTQMGQEVILRCVPISNHLYFYWYRQILGQKVEFLVSFYNNEISEKSEIFDDQFSVERPDGSNFTLKIRSTKLEDSAMYFCARGQSYEQYFGPGTRLTVT.

V gene TRBV11-2 combines with J gene TRBJ1-4; D is unresolved. The CDR3 length is 16 residues. Germline V CDR1 and CDR2: SGHAT, FQNNGV. Trimming left V 1 base short and J 0 bases short, with 9 bases between. The CDR3 DNA sequence: TGTGCCAGCAGCTTAGTTGGGCAGACAACTAATGAAAAACTGTTTTTT. This encodes CASSLVGQTTNEKLFF.

The chain carries TRBV4-1 and TRBJ1-1; D is ambiguous. The CDR3 has 17 residues. Germline loops: CDR1 MGHRA, CDR2 YSYEKL. V lost 0 bases and J 4 bases, leaving 18 bases between the germline ends. The CDR3 bases are TGCGCCAGCAGCCAAGAATTCCGGGGTAAGGGCGGCACTGAAGCTTTCTTT. Its translation: CASSQEFRGKGGTEAFF.

The genes are TRBV6-5 and TRBJ1-1; D possibly corresponds to TRBD1 (5 bases). CDR1 MNHEY and CDR2 SVGAGI come from the germline V gene. V shed 9 bases and J shed 4 bases, with 9 bases lying between them. The CDR3 is 11 amino acids. The CDR3 sequence is CASRGATEAFF. The CDR3 DNA follows: TGTGCCAGTAGAGGGGCCACTGAAGCTTTCTTT.

The V and J genes are TRBV11-2 and TRBJ1-6; no clear D gene. The CDR3 runs to 15 residues. V lost 5 bases and J 4 bases, leaving 12 bases between the germline ends. CDR1 and CDR2 (germline): SGHAT, FQNNGV. The CDR3 reads CASSRYEQYNSPLHF. For the CDR3, the DNA is TGTGCCAGCAGCCGTTACGAACAGTATAATTCACCCCTCCACTTT.

J is TRBJ1-3 and V is TRBV5-1; D is undetermined. V was pared by 4 bases and J by 0 bases, with 17 bases between. Germline-derived CDR1 and CDR2 are SGHRS and YFSETQ. This CDR3 spans 17 amino acids. For the CDR3, the DNA is TGCGCCAGCAGCACTCCGCCAAGGGAGGACTCTGGAAACACCATATATTTT. Amino acids: CASSTPPREDSGNTIYF.

The V call is TRBV18, the J call TRBJ1-1; perhaps TRBD1 as D (5 bases). The V and J ends lost 4 bases and 5 bases respectively, with 14 bases between them. Germline V gene lookup returns CDR1 KGHSH and CDR2 LQKENI. The CDR3 loop spans 14 amino acids. Written as DNA, the CDR3 is TGTGCCAGCTCACTCTGGGGGGGATGGACTGAAGCTTTCTTT. Translation: CASSLWGGWTEAFF.

CDR3 loop: CASSFEGGNEQFF. The CDR3 region has the DNA TGCGCCAGCAGCTTCGAGGGGGGAAATGAGCAGTTCTTC. This sequence joins TRBV5-1 and TRBJ2-1, with D perhaps TRBD1 or TRBD2 (6 bases each). There are 13 residues in the CDR3. V was trimmed by 2 bases and J by 7 bases, leaving 10 bases between them. CDR1 and CDR2 (germline): SGHRS, YFSETQ.

In DNA, the CDR3 is TGTGCCAGCAGCTTATTTCGGGGGGACAGGGCAGAGACCCAGTACTTC. As protein: CASSLFRGDRAETQYF. The J gene is TRBJ2-5, the V gene TRBV7-6; 9 bases are a match to TRBD1. The CDR3 length is 16 residues. Unmatched junction bases numbered 8, after V lost 2 bases and J lost 4 bases. CDR1 SGHVS and CDR2 FNYEAQ come from the germline V gene.

This clone was detected only a few times. The chain couples TRBV2 to TRBJ1-6; TRBD1 might be the D (6 bases). The CDR3 contains 15 residues. V dropped 8 bases and J dropped 4 bases, with 15 bases sitting between them. Germline CDR1 reads SNHLY; CDR2 reads FYNNEI. CDR3 in amino acids: CASGAGQRYNSPLHF. Here the CDR3 DNA reads TGTGCCAGCGGGGCAGGACAGCGTTATAATTCACCCCTCCACTTT.

J is TRBJ1-2 and V is TRBV29-1; D is uncertain. Germline V CDR1 and CDR2: SQVTM, ANQGSEA. The ends were cut back, 4 bases at V and 6 bases at J, with 12 bases in the middle. CDR3 length: 12 amino acids. DNA for the CDR3: TGCAGCGTTGTTCCCCCCGGGGATGGCTACACCTTC. Its translation is CSVVPPGDGYTF.

This chain uses TRBV7-9 with TRBJ1-2, with TRBD1 as a possible D gene (5 bases). V was pared by 4 bases and J by 3 bases, with 12 bases between. Per the germline V gene, CDR1 is SEHNR and CDR2 is FQNEAQ (reference sequence). The CDR3 has 14 amino acids. CDR3 sequence: CASSSPGGYYGYTF. Here the CDR3 DNA reads TGTGCCAGCAGCTCACCCGGGGGTTACTATGGCTACACCTTC.

CDR3 sequence (DNA): TGTGCCAGCAGCCATACCAGGGGGAATGGCTACACCTTC. It specifies CASSHTRGNGYTF. The chain combines TRBV14 with TRBJ1-2; 7 bases are shared with TRBD1. The ends lost 3 bases at V and 6 bases at J; junction bases unmatched: 4. The CDR3 is 13 residues long. Germline CDR1 is SGHDN and CDR2 is FVKESK.

This chain's CDR3 is CASTRTGRNEQFF. Here the CDR3 DNA reads TGCGCCAGCACCAGGACAGGGAGGAATGAGCAGTTCTTC. The chain carries TRBV10-2 and TRBJ2-1, with 8 bases that match TRBD1. Germline lookup yields CDR1 WSHSY and CDR2 SAAADI. The CDR3 has 13 residues. Germline trimming cut 7 bases from V and 7 bases from J; bases unmatched to any gene: 6.

The chain carries TRBV19 and TRBJ1-6, with TRBD1 matching 8 bases. The V gene's germline CDR1 is LNHDA and CDR2 SQIVND (reference sequence). V was pared by 6 bases and J by 5 bases, with 9 bases of the junction left unmatched. This CDR3 is 16 amino acids long. CDR3 amino acids: CASRPAGGSDNSPLHF. As DNA, the CDR3 is TGTGCCAGTAGGCCAGCAGGGGGCTCGGATAATTCACCCCTCCACTTT.

CDR3 loop: CASSYTGGNNSPLHF. CDR3 DNA sequence: TGCGCCAGCAGCTACACAGGGGGCAATAATTCACCCCTCCACTTT. J is TRBJ1-6 and V is TRBV5-1; 9 nucleotides match TRBD1. V lost 3 bases, J lost 5 bases, and 3 bases stayed unmatched. The germline V gene has CDR1 SGHRS and CDR2 YFSETQ. The CDR3 is 15 residues long.

The CDR3 sequence is CASSYGQGLSETQYF. Written as DNA, the CDR3 is TGCGCCAGCAGCTACGGACAGGGACTTTCGGAGACCCAGTACTTC. The chain uses TRBV5-1 and TRBJ2-5; TRBD1 agrees at 8 bases. Germline CDR1 and CDR2: SGHRS and YFSETQ. J was trimmed by 5 bases and V by 3 bases; bases with no gene match: 9. The CDR3 runs 15 residues.

The V call is TRBV4-2, the J call TRBJ2-7; tentatively, D is TRBD1 (6 bases). CDR3 length equals 17 residues. V was clipped by 3 bases and J by 1 base, with 19 bases between them. Germline CDR1 and CDR2: LGHNA and YNFKEQ. The CDR3 nucleotides read TGTGCCAGCAGCCACCTAAAGTCAGGGGATCGGTCCTACGAGCAGTACTTC. As protein: CASSHLKSGDRSYEQYF.

V is TRBV6-6 and J is TRBJ2-1; 10 bases map to TRBD2. The CDR3 loop spans 14 amino acids. After removal of 4 bases from V and 10 bases from J, the junction contained 7 bases not matched to a gene. Looked up from germline, CDR1 is MNHNY and CDR2 is SVGAGI (reference sequence). This CDR3 reads CASSWGSGGQEQFF. The CDR3 bases are TGTGCCAGCAGTTGGGGTAGCGGGGGGCAGGAGCAGTTCTTC.

This clone was detected a few times. This sequence joins TRBV19 and TRBJ1-2; TRBD1 matches at 9 bases. The CDR3 is 12 residues long. CDR1 is LNHDA, CDR2 SQIVND, per germline (reference sequence). Unmatched junction bases numbered 4, after V lost 8 bases and J lost 6 bases. This CDR3 is CASLQGAHGYTF. In DNA form, the CDR3 reads TGTGCCAGTCTACAGGGGGCGCATGGCTACACCTTC.

This clone has a single count. The chain employs TRBV5-6 and TRBJ2-7; D is unresolved. The CDR3 totals 15 residues. The V and J ends lost 0 bases and 2 bases respectively, with 12 bases between them. CDR1 is SGHDT, CDR2 YYEEEE, per germline. Here the CDR3 reads CASSLELGIPYEQYF. In DNA, the CDR3 is TGTGCCAGCAGCTTGGAGCTGGGCATCCCCTACGAGCAGTACTTC. Supplemented by reference TRBV5-6 and TRBJ2-7, the full variable domain reads DAGVTQSPTHLIKTRGQQVTLRCSPKSGHDTVSWYQQALGQGPQFIFQYYEEEERQRGNFPDRFSGHQFPNYSSELNVNALLLGDSALYLCASSLELGIPYEQYFGPGTRLTVT.

Only one count was recorded for this clone. This chain links TRBV5-4 with TRBJ1-6; 11 bases agree with TRBD1. Germline loops: CDR1 SGHNT, CDR2 YYREEE (reference sequence). V shed 6 bases, J shed 7 bases, and the junction held 12 bases outside the gene matches. This CDR3 region has 17 residues. CDR3 sequence (DNA): TGTGCCAGCACACCGGACAGGGGGCCTTTCGGAAATTCACCCCTCCACTTT. Protein sequence: CASTPDRGPFGNSPLHF.

The chain has TRBV9 and TRBJ1-1, with unresolved D. This CDR3 spans 13 amino acids. The V gene's germline CDR1 is SGDLS and CDR2 YYNGEE. The germline V and J ends were trimmed by 5 bases and 0 bases, with 8 bases remaining between them. CDR3 region: CASSHGMNTEAFF. CDR3 nucleotides: TGTGCCAGCAGTCATGGGATGAACACTGAAGCTTTCTTT.

V is TRBV5-1 and J is TRBJ2-3, with D perhaps TRBD2 (5 bases). The germline gives CDR1 SGHRS, CDR2 YFSETQ. This CDR3 is built from 15 residues. Trimming removed 0 bases at V and 1 base at J, with 9 bases between. The CDR3 bases are TGCGCCAGCAGCTTGGAAGCGGTCGGCACAGATACGCAGTATTTT. Translated, it gives CASSLEAVGTDTQYF.